Presented here are 22 T cell receptor beta chains from one specimen sequenced in a study of T cell clonality in common variable immunodeficiency. TCRdb's copy holds only in-frame clones and misses some; the assay was immunoSEQ multiplex PCR. Listed here are 40,000 to 45,000 clones without any singletons, the top ten holding about 0.7%. The specimen sequenced was peripheral blood mononuclear cells. The receptors were sampled from a person aged 18-69 years in good health.

This clone was detected ten times or more. The read terminates 3 residues ahead of where the CDR3 ends, so the germline J gene completes it. The chain couples TRBV6-2 or TRBV6-3 to TRBJ2-7; maybe TRBD1 (7 bases). Trimming took 4 bases from V and 4 from J, leaving 11 bases between them. CDR1 is MNHEY and CDR2 is SVGEGT in the germline V gene. The CDR3 loop spans 13 amino acids. The CDR3 loop reads CASSWTGGYEQYF. The DNA read from the CDR3 is TGTGCCAGCAGTTGGACAGGAGGGTACGAG.

This clone was recorded at least ten times. Read coverage stops 3 residues before the CDR3 terminus; the germline J gene supplies the remainder. The chain links TRBV7-2 to TRBJ1-3; maybe TRBD1 (5 bases). Germline V gene data show CDR1 as SGHTA and CDR2 as FQGNSA. The CDR3 is made up of 15 amino acids. The V gene lost 5 bases and the J gene lost 2 bases, with 13 bases spanning the gap. CDR3 DNA, as far as it was read: TGTGCCAGCAGCCCCCGAGGCAGGGCTGGAAACACC. As protein: CASSPRGRAGNT. The whole CDR3 region reads CASSPRGRAGNTIYF.

This clone appeared many times. The part of the CDR3 DNA that was read is TGTGCCAGCAGTGGGACAGGGGGTGAGACC. It codes for CASSGTGGET. The full CDR3 protein is CASSGTGGETQYF. This sequence joins TRBV2 and TRBJ2-5, with TRBD1 identical over 10 bases. The read gets to within 3 residues of the CDR3 end, and the germline J gene fills in the rest. J was trimmed by 5 bases and V by 4 bases; bases with no gene match: 1. Germline V gene sequence: CDR1 SNHLY, CDR2 FYNNEI. There are 13 residues in the CDR3.

This clone was observed at least ten times. With the read ending 3 residues before the CDR3 end, the germline J gene is used to fill in that end. This rearrangement joins TRBV7-2 to TRBJ2-5; D is unresolved. Per the germline V gene, CDR1 is SGHTA and CDR2 is FQGNSA. This CDR3 comprises 13 residues. The germline V and J ends were trimmed by 3 bases and 1 base, with 6 bases remaining between them. The sequenced CDR3 bases are TGTGCCAGCAGCTTTAGTCCCCAAGAGACC. The encoded protein is CASSFSPQET. The entire CDR3 protein is CASSFSPQETQYF.

At least ten counts were recorded for this clone. The sequence runs out 3 residues before the end of the CDR3; the remainder is reconstructed from the germline J gene. This sample includes further DNA sequences coding for the same CDR3. This chain joins TRBV19 and TRBJ2-1, with D perhaps TRBD2 (5 bases). V shed 3 bases and J shed 8 bases, with 14 bases lying between them. This CDR3 contains 14 residues. The germline CDR1 and CDR2 sequences are LNHDA and SQIVND (reference sequence). This chain's CDR3 is CASSITGYQDEQFF. Partial CDR3 DNA: TGTGCCAGTAGTATCACGGGGTATCAGGATGAG.

This clone was picked up many times. The CDR3 end falls 3 residues outside the read, so it is completed with the germline J gene. The genes are TRBV5-1 and TRBJ2-1; D gene uncertain. V was shortened by 3 bases and J by 0 bases, with 10 bases between the two germline ends. The CDR3 is made up of 15 amino acids. Germline loops: CDR1 SGHRS, CDR2 YFSETQ. The sequenced CDR3 bases are TGCGCCAGCAGCTCCTCGTATAGCTCCTACAATGAG. Its translation is CASSSSYSSYNE. The full CDR3 protein is CASSSSYSSYNEQFF.

This clone showed up many times. From the germline J gene comes the end of the CDR3, since the read stops 3 residues before it. The V and J genes are TRBV9 and TRBJ2-1; D is perhaps TRBD2 (5 bases). Looked up from germline, CDR1 is SGDLS and CDR2 is YYNGEE. The CDR3 has 16 residues. The germline V and J ends were trimmed by 4 bases and 7 bases, with 21 bases remaining between them. The CDR3 loop is CASSPARVLAKNEQFF. CDR3 DNA (partial): TGTGCCAGCAGCCCCGCGAGGGTGCTAGCTAAGAATGAG.

This clone was recorded at least ten times. This CDR3 is CASSYSLNYGYTF. The sequenced CDR3 bases are TGTGCCAGCAGCTACAGTCTCAACTATGGC. The chain links TRBV5-8 to TRBJ1-2, with D uncertain. The DNA ends 3 residues before the CDR3 does, and the rest of the CDR3 is filled in from the germline J gene. The CDR3 length is 13 residues. Trimming took 3 bases from V and 2 from J, leaving 8 bases between them. CDR1 is SGHTS and CDR2 is YDEGEE in the germline V gene.

There are many counts of this clone. The CDR3 end is not reached by the read, which stops 3 residues before it; the germline J gene fills it in. This chain connects TRBV28 to TRBJ1-6; TRBD1 is a possible D gene (6 bases). Germline CDR1 and CDR2: MDHEN and SYDVKM. V was clipped by 5 bases and J by 0 bases, with 8 bases between them. This CDR3 has 15 amino acids. CDR3 bases read: TGTGCCAGCAGTCGGACAGACTCCTATAATTCACCC. Protein sequence: CASSRTDSYNSP. The full-length CDR3 reads as CASSRTDSYNSPLHF. The complete variable domain, with remaining parts taken from reference TRBV28 and TRBJ1-6, reads DVKVTQSSRYLVKRTGEKVFLECVQDMDHENMFWYRQDPGLGLRLIYFSYDVKMKEKGDIPEGYSVSREKKERFSLILESASTNQTSMYLCASSRTDSYNSPLHFGNGTRLTVT.

This clone was counted at least ten times. The read stops 3 residues short of the end of the CDR3; the missing end is completed from the germline J gene. The chain joins TRBV4-2 to TRBJ2-3; 14 bases align to TRBD2. Trimming took 0 bases from V and 6 from J; bases not matched to a gene: 8. Germline CDR1 is LGHNA and CDR2 is YNFKEQ. CDR3 length: 18 amino acids. CDR3 DNA (partial): TGTGCCAGCAGCCAAGATACGACTAGCGGGGGGGCCGCGGATACG. Protein sequence: CASSQDTTSGGAADT. The full CDR3 protein is CASSQDTTSGGAADTQYF.

This clone was seen a few times. The observed sequence ends 3 residues before the CDR3 terminus, with the missing tail filled in from the germline J gene. The genes are TRBV7-9 and TRBJ1-2, with 7 bases aligning to TRBD1. In germline, CDR1 is SEHNR, CDR2 FQNEAQ (reference sequence). The CDR3 has 12 residues. CDR3 loop: CASSQTGLDYTF. The sequenced CDR3 bases are TGTGCCAGCAGCCAGACAGGGCTCGAC.

This clone was picked up many times. The DNA ends 3 residues before the CDR3 does, and the rest of the CDR3 is filled in from the germline J gene. The chain joins TRBV4-2 to TRBJ1-3; 9 bases line up with TRBD1. The CDR3 runs 18 residues. Trimming at V came to 4 bases and at J to 0 bases, leaving 10 bases not matched to a gene. The germline V gene encodes CDR1 LGHNA and CDR2 YNFKEQ. CDR3 DNA, as far as it was read: TGTGCCAGCAGCCTAAGCATTGGACAGGGGAGCTCTGGAAACACC. It yields the protein CASSLSIGQGSSGNT. The complete CDR3 reads CASSLSIGQGSSGNTIYF.

Comments on this clone: The sequence runs out 3 residues before the end of the CDR3; the remainder is reconstructed from the germline J gene. The chain has TRBV7-1 and TRBJ2-7, with D perhaps TRBD2 (6 bases). TRBV7-1 is placed among ORFs of uncertain function. The ends were cut back, 2 bases at V and 0 bases at J, with 29 bases in the middle. There are 21 residues in the CDR3. This chain's CDR3 is CASSSSWFSGGVSGRSYEQYF. The DNA read from the CDR3 is TGTGCCAGCAGCTCATCCTGGTTCTCTGGGGGAGTGAGCGGGCGCTCCTACGAG.

In its sample, this clone was seen many times. The CDR3 end lies 3 residues beyond the end of the read and is filled in from the germline J gene. The V call is TRBV11-2, the J call TRBJ2-1; 8 positions match TRBD2. Unmatched junction bases numbered 8, after V lost 5 bases and J lost 5 bases. The CDR3 consists of 15 residues. Per germline, CDR1 SGHAT and CDR2 FQNNGV. CDR3 amino acids: CASSPPSGGHNEQFF. The sequenced part of the CDR3 DNA is TGTGCCAGCAGCCCCCCCAGCGGGGGTCACAATGAG.

This clone came up many times. The CDR3 is cut off 3 residues early in the read; its end comes from the germline J gene. The chain combines TRBV19 with TRBJ2-2, with TRBD2 identical over 7 bases. This CDR3 region has 17 residues. The trim removed 3 bases at V and 0 bases at J, leaving 7 bases unmatched. In germline, CDR1 is LNHDA, CDR2 SQIVND (reference sequence). The CDR3 reads CASSMSASGANTGELFF. The sequenced CDR3 bases are TGTGCCAGTAGTATGTCTGCCAGCGGGGCGAACACCGGGGAG.

This clone was detected ten times or more. From the germline J gene comes the end of the CDR3, since the read stops 3 residues before it. The rearrangement uses TRBV29-1 and TRBJ2-1; D is unresolved. This CDR3 contains 15 residues. CDR1 and CDR2 from the germline V gene are SQVTM and ANQGSEA. Deletions cut 2 bases from V and 0 bases from J, with 11 bases between. CDR3 protein: CSVERPLSSYNEQFF. The covered CDR3 bases are TGCAGCGTTGAAAGGCCCTTAAGCTCCTACAATGAG.

This clone occurred many times. The CDR3 end is not reached by the read, which stops 3 residues before it; the germline J gene fills it in. The chain joins TRBV20-1 to TRBJ2-1; weak D call: TRBD1 (5 bases). The CDR3 runs to 18 residues. V gave up 1 base and J gave up 0 bases, with 19 bases separating them. Germline CDR1 is DFQATT and CDR2 is SNEGSKA (reference sequence). The CDR3 reads CSARALSGARSSYNEQFF. The sequenced CDR3 bases are TGCAGTGCTAGAGCCCTAAGTGGGGCAAGGAGCTCCTACAATGAG.

This clone came up many times. From the germline J gene comes the end of the CDR3, since the read stops 3 residues before it. The chain couples TRBV9 to TRBJ2-5; TRBD1 matches 11 bases. In germline, CDR1 is SGDLS, CDR2 YYNGEE. V lost 4 bases and J lost 5; bases outside the gene matches: 7. CDR3 length: 15 amino acids. The sequenced part of the CDR3 DNA is TGTGCCAGCAGCCCCGGACAGGGGGCTTGGGAGACC. Its translation: CASSPGQGAWET. The CDR3 in its entirety is CASSPGQGAWETQYF.

This clone was recorded many times. Read sequence stops 3 residues before the CDR3 end, and the germline J gene provides the missing end. V and J are TRBV4-1 and TRBJ2-3, with TRBD1 matching over 9 bases. The CDR3 sequence is 17 residues long. The V and J ends lost 0 bases and 4 bases, in that order; junction bases with no gene match: 8. Germline V gene data show CDR1 as MGHRA and CDR2 as YSYEKL. The CDR3 region is CASSQDLGQGSADTQYF. The CDR3 DNA, read in part, is TGCGCCAGCAGCCAAGATCTTGGACAGGGGAGTGCAGATACG.

This clone was recorded at least ten times. The sequenced fragment ends 3 residues before the CDR3 boundary, so the rest is inferred from the germline J gene. V gene TRBV20-1 combines with J gene TRBJ2-2; D is possibly TRBD1 (5 bases). V gave up 3 bases and J gave up 6 bases, with 8 bases separating them. CDR1 and CDR2 from the germline V gene are DFQATT and SNEGSKA (reference sequence). CDR3 size: 12 residues. CDR3 sequence reads: CSASPGPGELFF. The sequenced CDR3 bases are TGCAGTGCTAGTCCAGGGCCCGGGGAG.

The sample holds many counts of this clone. At one of its ends the junction is not consistent with the germline gene, which may arise from a read error. The missing CDR3 end, 3 residues past where the read stops, is filled in from the germline J gene. V and J are TRBV7-7 and TRBJ2-2, with 8 positions matching TRBD1. This CDR3 has 16 amino acids. Per germline, CDR1 SSHAT and CDR2 FNYEAQ (reference sequence). The DNA read from the CDR3 is TGTGCTAGCAGCTTAGGAACAGGGGGAAACACCGGGGAG. This sequence encodes CASSLGTGGNTGE. The whole CDR3 sequence reads CASSLGTGGNTGELFF.

This clone came up many times. CDR3 protein: CASSIEAGNHGYTF. The CDR3 bases that were read are TGTGCCAGTAGTATAGAGGCAGGGAACCATGGC. The chain carries TRBV19 and TRBJ1-2; D possibly corresponds to TRBD1 (5 bases). The read finishes 3 residues shy of the CDR3 end, and the germline J gene is used to complete it. The CDR3 spans 14 residues. Germline V gene sequence: CDR1 LNHDA, CDR2 SQIVND (reference sequence). Deletions cut 0 bases from V and 6 bases from J, with 11 bases between. Variable domain in full (rest from reference TRBV19 and TRBJ1-2): DGGITQSPKYLFRKEGQNVTLSCEQNLNHDAMYWYRQDPGQGLRLIYYSQIVNDFQKGDIAEGYSVSREKKESFPLTVTSAQKNPTAFYLCASSIEAGNHGYTFGSGTRLTVV.